These T cell receptor beta chains were read from a single sample in a study of T-cell reconstitution after alpha-beta-depleted transplantation in children. TCRdb redid the calling of the PCR reads with MiXCR, one entry per CDR3 protein. This repertoire shows 700,000 to 850,000 distinct CDR3 sequences, roughly 15% found once; its top ten account for around 4.5%. Material: PBMCs, mostly from graft donor cells, obtained 360 days after TCRalphabeta/CD19-depleted stem cell transplant. These receptors all come from a male patient younger than 18 who had a stem cell transplant for acute lymphoblastic leukemia, so the T cells may come from the graft donor. Both conserved end residues are part of each CDR3. D genes are given only for firm matches. Part of the rows lack a size; the others show once, few, many or a class for expanded clones.

V	D	J	size	CDR3	DNA
TRBV12-3/TRBV12-4	-	TRBJ2-5	many	CASSVHRVPQETQYF	TGTGCCAGCAGTGTCCACAGGGTACCCCAAGAGACCCAGTACTTC
TRBV11-2	TRBD1	TRBJ1-2	-	CASSLYQGAHNYGYTF	TGTGCCAGCAGCTTGTATCAGGGGGCGCACAACTATGGCTACACCTTC
TRBV5-8	-	TRBJ1-1	-	CASSLAVLQGSTEAFF	TGTGCCAGCAGCTTGGCCGTTTTACAGGGATCCACTGAAGCTTTCTTT
TRBV29-1	-	TRBJ2-7	-	CSVEGTAGDLYEQYF	TGCAGCGTTGAAGGTACGGCAGGTGATCTCTACGAGCAGTACTTC
TRBV29-1	TRBD1	TRBJ2-2	-	CSVIGQGTGELFF	TGCAGCGTCATTGGACAGGGCACCGGGGAGCTGTTTTTT
TRBV5-1	-	TRBJ2-2	many	CASSLAGSNTGELFF	TGCGCCAGCAGCTTGGCGGGGAGTAACACCGGGGAGCTGTTTTTT
TRBV7-9	-	TRBJ2-7	-	CASSPRARSYEQYF	TGTGCCAGCAGCCCCAGGGCGCGGAGCTACGAGCAGTACTTC
TRBV7-8	-	TRBJ2-1	-	CASSPNSRLFRDEQFF	TGTGCCAGCAGCCCCAATTCTCGACTATTTCGAGATGAGCAGTTCTTC
TRBV13	-	TRBJ2-1	-	CASSSGFLEQFF	TGTGCCAGCAGCTCCGGGTTCTTAGAGCAGTTCTTC
TRBV18	-	TRBJ2-7	few	CASSPPEGTEQYF	TGTGCCAGCTCACCACCTGAGGGAACAGAGCAGTACTTC
TRBV29-1	TRBD1	TRBJ2-1	few	CSAYGTEESYNEQFF	TGCAGCGCATACGGGACAGAGGAATCCTACAATGAGCAGTTCTTC
TRBV7-9	-	TRBJ1-1	few	CATRPALNTEAFF	TGTGCCACCCGGCCGGCTCTGAACACTGAAGCTTTCTTT
TRBV12-5	-	TRBJ2-5	few	CASGRVHQETQYF	TGTGCTAGTGGTCGGGTTCATCAAGAGACCCAGTACTTC
TRBV28	-	TRBJ1-5	few	CASSFLTGYNQPQHF	TGTGCCAGCAGTTTCCTCACAGGATACAATCAGCCCCAGCATTTT
TRBV7-9	TRBD2	TRBJ2-7	many	CASSLTSGRAIEQYF	TGTGCCAGCAGCTTGACCAGCGGGAGGGCGATTGAGCAGTACTTC
TRBV7-9	-	TRBJ2-5	few	CASSLAGARSQYF	TGTGCCAGCAGCTTAGCGGGTGCCCGGTCCCAGTACTTC